These T cell receptor beta chains were read from a single sample in a study of T cell responses to AZD1222 COVID-19 vaccine. Profiling relied on immunoSEQ multiplex PCR, and the TCRdb table lists in-frame clones only, not all of them. The sample has approximately 100,000 clones, about 86% seen once; the top ten hold around 1.5%. The sequencing here drew on peripheral blood, taken on day 0 of AZD1222 vaccination. These receptors were obtained from an adult in good health. Each CDR3 is given with its conserved first and last residue. The order of the fields is D gene, V gene, clone size, J gene, CDR3 DNA, CDR3 protein. D genes are given only for firm matches. Clone size is given for some rows only: seen once, a few or many times, or a class if the clone is expanded.

-	TRBV18	-	TRBJ1-1	TGTGCCAGCTCACACTTGCGGGCCGTCGACGGCACTGAAGCTTTCTTT	CASSHLRAVDGTEAFF
TRBD1	TRBV27	-	TRBJ2-7	TGTGCCAGCAGTCCGGGGACAGGCTACGAGCAGTACTTC	CASSPGTGYEQYF
TRBD2	TRBV19	-	TRBJ2-2	TGTGCCAGTAGTAGAGCGGGAGCTTCCCGCGCGAACACCGGGGAGCTGTTTTTT	CASSRAGASRANTGELFF
-	TRBV6-5	-	TRBJ2-7	TGTGCCAGCAGTCGACCGGGACCAAGTAGCTACGAGCAGTACTTC	CASSRPGPSSYEQYF
-	TRBV6-6	-	TRBJ2-1	TGTGCCAGCAGCCTGACATTATCCAATGAGCAGTTCTTC	CASSLTLSNEQFF
TRBD1	TRBV7-2	-	TRBJ2-5	TGTGCCAGCAGCTGGACAGGGCCTCAAGAGACCCAGTACTTC	CASSWTGPQETQYF
-	TRBV9	-	TRBJ1-5	TGTGCCAGCAGCAAAAATGTGGAGTCAGGTCAGCATTTT	CASSKNVESGQHF
TRBD2	TRBV7-6	-	TRBJ2-3	TGTGCCAGCAGCCCCTGGGGCGGGAGCGCAGATACGCAGTATTTT	CASSPWGGSADTQYF
TRBD2	TRBV7-2	-	TRBJ2-3	TGTGCCAGCAGCGAAGAGGCAGCGGGGGTTCCCAGGGATACGCAGTATTTT	CASSEEAAGVPRDTQYF
TRBD2	TRBV9	-	TRBJ2-2	TGTGCCAGCAGCGTAGTTAGCGGGTTGACGAACACCGGGGAGCTGTTTTTT	CASSVVSGLTNTGELFF
-	TRBV11-1	once	TRBJ2-3	TGTGCCAGCAGCTTGGGCACAGATACGCAGTATTTT	CASSLGTDTQYF
-	TRBV6-4	-	TRBJ1-2	TGTGCCAGCACCAGAGAGACAGCCCCTTATGGCTACACCTTC	CASTRETAPYGYTF
TRBD1	TRBV27	-	TRBJ1-6	TGTGCCAGCAGTCCCGCTCAGGGGGGGGCAAATTCACCCCTCCACTTT	CASSPAQGGANSPLHF
-	TRBV7-2	-	TRBJ1-6	TGTGCCAGCAGCTTAGCGCTAATGGCAGGGAGGGCTCGTTCACCCCTCCACTTT	CASSLALMAGRARSPLHF
-	TRBV3-1/TRBV3-2	-	TRBJ2-2	TGTGCCAGCAGCCAAGCGAGGGTGCACACCGGGGAGCTGTTTTTT	CASSQARVHTGELFF
-	TRBV27	-	TRBJ2-7	TGTGCCAGCAGTCCAAGGACTGGGTTCTCCTACGAGCAGTACTTC	CASSPRTGFSYEQYF
TRBD1	TRBV19	-	TRBJ2-5	TGTGCCAGTAGTTCGACAGGGTTGGAGACCCAGTACTTC	CASSSTGLETQYF
TRBD1	TRBV28	-	TRBJ1-1	TGTGCCAGCAGTCTTCCCACGACAGGGGGGAACACTGAAGCTTTCTTT	CASSLPTTGGNTEAFF
-	TRBV7-3	-	TRBJ2-4	TGTGCCAGCAGTACAGGGTATTCGAACATTCAGTACTTC	CASSTGYSNIQYF
TRBD2	TRBV28	-	TRBJ2-5	TGTGCCAGCAGTTTTGGCGGGGGGCAAGAGACCCAGTACTTC	CASSFGGGQETQYF
-	TRBV5-6	-	TRBJ1-5	TGTGCCAGCAGCCTCCCGGGTCAGCCCCAGCATTTT	CASSLPGQPQHF
-	TRBV5-1	-	TRBJ2-7	TGCGCCAGCAGCGAACAGGGCTACGAGCAGTACTTC	CASSEQGYEQYF
-	TRBV28	-	TRBJ2-3	TGTGCCAGCAGGGACTTCTCTAGCACAGATACGCAGTATTTT	CASRDFSSTDTQYF
-	TRBV7-9	-	TRBJ1-1	TGTGCCAGCGTAATGGGCGGATTACAAACTGAAGCTTTCTTT	CASVMGGLQTEAFF
TRBD1	TRBV28	-	TRBJ2-2	TGTGCCAGCAGTATATACAGGGGACCTACCGGGGAGCTGTTTTTT	CASSIYRGPTGELFF
-	TRBV28	-	TRBJ2-7	TGTGCCAGCAGTCCCTACAGGGTACCCGGCTACGAGCAGTACTTC	CASSPYRVPGYEQYF
TRBD1	TRBV5-6	-	TRBJ2-2	TGTGCCAGCAGCTCTGGGACAGAGTTATTAAGAACCGGGGAGCTGTTTTTT	CASSSGTELLRTGELFF
-	TRBV25-1	-	TRBJ1-1	TGTGCCAGCAGTGAATATGGAACCTCAAAGGGGGCTTTCTTT	CASSEYGTSKGAFF